A single sample gave rise to the 18 T cell receptor beta chains below, sequenced in a study of blood T cell repertoires in COVID-19. The method was immunoSEQ multiplex PCR; TCRdb's version includes in-frame clones alone and lacks a portion of them. The data contain approximately 300,000 clones, 80% to 90% of them singletons. Source material: peripheral blood. The source is a man aged 18 to 35 who had recovered from COVID-19.

This clone was detected only once. The J gene is TRBJ1-2, the V gene TRBV6-5, with a tentative D call TRBD1 (6 bases). This CDR3 is 15 amino acids long. The ends were cut back, 4 bases at V and 7 bases at J, with 19 bases in the middle. Germline V gene lookup returns CDR1 MNHEY and CDR2 SVGAGI. The CDR3: CASSSLYGTSVGYTF. CDR3 DNA sequence: TGTGCCAGCAGTTCCCTTTACGGGACATCGGTTGGCTACACCTTC.

Only one count was recorded for this clone. The gene calls are TRBV2 and TRBJ2-7, with 10 bases fitting TRBD2. Losses at the gene ends were 5 bases for V and 0 bases for J; bases not matched to a gene: 7. CDR1 is SNHLY and CDR2 is FYNNEI in the germline V gene. The CDR3 is made up of 16 amino acids. The DNA for the CDR3 is TGTGCCAGCAGTTCTAGGACTAGCGGAAGCTCCTACGAGCAGTACTTC. It translates to CASSSRTSGSSYEQYF.

The chain recombines TRBV4-1 with TRBJ2-7; 8 bases fit TRBD2. The CDR3 consists of 17 residues. Germline values: CDR1 MGHRA, CDR2 YSYEKL. Trimming at V came to 1 base and at J to 7 bases, leaving 15 bases not matched to a gene. The CDR3 sequence is CASSQGYRSGTSWEQYF. CDR3 coding DNA: TGCGCCAGCAGCCAAGGGTATCGCTCCGGGACTAGTTGGGAGCAGTACTTC.

The chain carries TRBV3-1 (or the pseudogene TRBV3-2) and TRBJ2-7; D uncertain. Trimming took 1 base from V and 5 from J, leaving 6 bases between them. CDR3 length: 12 residues. Germline V gives CDR1 LGHDT, CDR2 YNNKEL (reference sequence). Written as DNA, the CDR3 is TGTGCCAGCAGCCAAGTGAGAAACGAGCAGTACTTC. Translation gives CASSQVRNEQYF.

This chain joins TRBV5-1 and TRBJ1-1, with TRBD1 matching 10 bases. Trimming at V came to 4 bases and at J to 3 bases, leaving 3 bases not matched to a gene. This CDR3 is 14 amino acids long. Germline CDR1 SGHRS, CDR2 YFSETQ. CDR3 nucleotides: TGCGCCAGCAGCCCGGGGACAGGGGACACTGAAGCTTTCTTT. As protein: CASSPGTGDTEAFF.

The chain uses TRBV19 and TRBJ1-4, with D tentatively TRBD1 (5 bases). The V end was cut by 5 bases, the J end by 0 bases, with 7 bases between. This CDR3 spans 14 amino acids. The germline CDR1 and CDR2 sequences are LNHDA and SQIVND (reference sequence). The CDR3 DNA sequence: TGTGCCAGTAGTCTGACAGCAACTAATGAAAAACTGTTTTTT. It codes for CASSLTATNEKLFF.

This chain connects TRBV7-3 to TRBJ2-1, with 11 bases identical to TRBD2. The CDR3 is 17 amino acids. Germline V lookup: CDR1 SGHTA, CDR2 FQGTGA. With V trimmed by 5 bases and J by 4 bases, 10 bases remained unmatched. CDR3 sequence: CASSQTSGSPPYNEQFF. In nucleotides, the CDR3 is TGTGCCAGCAGCCAAACTAGCGGGAGTCCTCCTTACAATGAGCAGTTCTTC.

The chain links TRBV15 to TRBJ2-7, with 8 bases that match TRBD2. Germline V gene lookup returns CDR1 LNHNV and CDR2 YYDKDF (reference sequence). The CDR3 covers 15 residues. The ends lost 1 base at V and 2 bases at J; junction bases unmatched: 4. The CDR3, as DNA: TGTGCCACCAGCAGAGTAGGTAGCGGGGCCTACGAGCAGTACTTC. It translates to CATSRVGSGAYEQYF.

The V and J genes are TRBV19 and TRBJ1-1, with D unclear. Germline V gene sequence: CDR1 LNHDA, CDR2 SQIVND (reference sequence). V was cut by 3 bases and J by 6 bases, with 5 bases left in between. The CDR3 runs 11 residues. CDR3 amino acids: CASSMSAEAFF. CDR3 bases: TGTGCCAGTAGTATGTCAGCTGAAGCTTTCTTT.

The chain carries TRBV11-3 and TRBJ2-7, with 7 bases that match TRBD2. This CDR3 has 14 amino acids. Germline V gives CDR1 SGHNT, CDR2 YENEEA. Trimming cost V 2 bases and J 3 bases; bases outside gene matches: 4. CDR3 sequence reads: CASSLQGGNYEQYF. Here the CDR3 DNA reads TGTGCCAGCAGCTTACAGGGAGGGAACTACGAGCAGTACTTC.

The V gene is TRBV20-1, the J gene TRBJ2-7; 7 bases line up with TRBD2. This CDR3 is 14 amino acids long. After removal of 3 bases from V and 2 bases from J, the junction contained 7 bases not matched to a gene. The germline gives CDR1 DFQATT, CDR2 SNEGSKA (reference sequence). CDR3 residues: CSASMASGAYEQYF. The CDR3 region has the DNA TGCAGTGCTAGTATGGCTAGCGGAGCCTACGAGCAGTACTTC.

The rearrangement joins TRBV2 to TRBJ2-7; no clear D gene. The CDR3 has 12 amino acids. Per the germline V gene, CDR1 is SNHLY and CDR2 is FYNNEI. Between the trimmed V and J ends, which lost 6 bases and 1 base, there was a span of 7 bases. The CDR3 sequence: CASRPTSYEQYF. CDR3 DNA sequence: TGTGCCAGCAGGCCTACGTCCTACGAGCAGTACTTC.

This sequence joins TRBV28 and TRBJ1-6; TRBD1 agrees at 9 bases. V was clipped by 5 bases and J by 1 base; unmatched bases: 3. Germline CDR1 and CDR2: MDHEN and SYDVKM. The CDR3 spans 16 residues. The CDR3 protein is CASSPGQGSYNSPLHF. The CDR3 DNA sequence: TGTGCCAGCAGTCCTGGACAGGGGTCCTATAATTCACCCCTCCACTTT.

V is TRBV28 and J is TRBJ1-2; TRBD1 aligns across 11 bases. V dropped 5 bases and J dropped 8; count of bases not matched to a gene: 7. CDR3 length: 14 amino acids. Germline CDR1 is MDHEN and CDR2 is SYDVKM. Here the CDR3 DNA reads TGTGCCAGCAGTCTAGGACAGGGGGCAGGCGGCTACACCTTC. Translating gives CASSLGQGAGGYTF.

The chain combines TRBV6-5 with TRBJ1-1, with D perhaps matching TRBD1 (5 bases). Germline V CDR1 and CDR2: MNHEY, SVGAGI. V was shortened by 7 bases and J by 0 bases, with 9 bases between the two germline ends. The CDR3 is 13 residues long. For the CDR3, the DNA is TGTGCCAGCAAAGGACAACTGAACACTGAAGCTTTCTTT. This encodes CASKGQLNTEAFF.

The chain combines TRBV6-2 or TRBV6-3 with TRBJ2-5, with TRBD2 as a possible D gene (5 bases). Germline V gives CDR1 MNHEY, CDR2 SVGEGT. The CDR3 consists of 14 residues. Trimming left V 2 bases short and J 5 bases short, with 12 bases between. The CDR3 protein is CASSYRLGGETQYF. CDR3 in DNA: TGTGCCAGCAGTTACAGGCTCGGCGGGGAGACCCAGTACTTC.

This chain links TRBV2 with TRBJ1-5; D may be TRBD1 (5 bases). The V gene lost 1 base and the J gene lost 4 bases, with 8 bases spanning the gap. CDR1 is SNHLY and CDR2 is FYNNEI in the germline V gene. CDR3 length: 14 residues. CDR3 amino acids: CASSEGGSNQPQHF. CDR3 nucleotides: TGTGCCAGCAGTGAAGGGGGCTCAAATCAGCCCCAGCATTTT.

The chain combines TRBV4-3 with TRBJ1-4; D call uncertain. In germline, CDR1 is LGHNA, CDR2 YSLEER. The CDR3 contains 16 residues. The V gene lost 0 bases and the J gene lost 3 bases, with 11 bases spanning the gap. DNA for the CDR3: TGCGCCAGCAGCCAAGATATAGATCCGGCTAATGAAAAACTGTTTTTT. Its translation is CASSQDIDPANEKLFF.